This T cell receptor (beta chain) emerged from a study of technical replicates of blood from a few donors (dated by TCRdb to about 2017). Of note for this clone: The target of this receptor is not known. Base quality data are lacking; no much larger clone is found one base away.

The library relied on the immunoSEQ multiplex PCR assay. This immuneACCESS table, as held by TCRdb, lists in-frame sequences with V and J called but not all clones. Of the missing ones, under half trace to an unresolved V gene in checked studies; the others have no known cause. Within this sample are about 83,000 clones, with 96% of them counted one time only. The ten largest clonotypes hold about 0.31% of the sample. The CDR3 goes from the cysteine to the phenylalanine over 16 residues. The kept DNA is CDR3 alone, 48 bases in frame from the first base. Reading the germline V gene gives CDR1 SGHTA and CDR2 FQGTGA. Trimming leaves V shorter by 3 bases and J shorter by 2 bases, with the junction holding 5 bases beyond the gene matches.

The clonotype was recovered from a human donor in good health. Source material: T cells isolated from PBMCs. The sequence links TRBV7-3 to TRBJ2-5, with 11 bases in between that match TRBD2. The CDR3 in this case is CASSFIGTSGQETQYF. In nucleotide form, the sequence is TGTGCCAGCAGCTTTATCGGGACTAGCGGACAAGAGACCCAGTACTTC.